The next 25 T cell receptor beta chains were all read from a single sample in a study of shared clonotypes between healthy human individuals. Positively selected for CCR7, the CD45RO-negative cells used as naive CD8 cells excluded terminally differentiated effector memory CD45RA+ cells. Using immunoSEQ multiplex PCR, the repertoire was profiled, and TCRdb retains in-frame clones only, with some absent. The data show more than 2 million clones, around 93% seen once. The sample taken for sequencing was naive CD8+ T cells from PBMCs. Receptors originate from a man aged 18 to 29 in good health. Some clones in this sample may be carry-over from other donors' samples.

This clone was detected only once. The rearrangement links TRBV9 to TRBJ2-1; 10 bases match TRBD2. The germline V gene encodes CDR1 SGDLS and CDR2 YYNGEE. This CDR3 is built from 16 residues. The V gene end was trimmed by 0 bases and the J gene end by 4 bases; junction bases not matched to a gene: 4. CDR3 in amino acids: CASSVARTSGYNEQFF. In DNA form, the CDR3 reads TGTGCCAGCAGCGTAGCTCGGACTAGCGGTTACAATGAGCAGTTCTTC. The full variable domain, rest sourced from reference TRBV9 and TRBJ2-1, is DSGVTQTPKHLITATGQRVTLRCSPRSGDLSVYWYQQSLDQGLQFLIQYYNGEERAKGNILERFSAQQFPDLHSELNLSSLELGDSALYFCASSVARTSGYNEQFFGPGTRLTVL.

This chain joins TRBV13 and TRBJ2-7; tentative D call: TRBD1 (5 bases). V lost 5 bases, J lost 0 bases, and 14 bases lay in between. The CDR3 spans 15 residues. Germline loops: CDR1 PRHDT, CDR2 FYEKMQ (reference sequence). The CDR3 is CASSPYLDTSYEQYF. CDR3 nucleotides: TGTGCCAGCAGCCCCTACTTGGACACCTCCTACGAGCAGTACTTC.

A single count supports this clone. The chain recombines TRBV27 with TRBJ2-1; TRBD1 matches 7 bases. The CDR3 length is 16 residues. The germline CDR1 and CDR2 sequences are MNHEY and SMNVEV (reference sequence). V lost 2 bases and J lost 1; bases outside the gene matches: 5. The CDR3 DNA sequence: TGTGCCAGCAGTTTACCCCGGACAGGTTCCTACAATGAGCAGTTCTTC. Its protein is CASSLPRTGSYNEQFF.

The CDR3 reads CASSLALAGGGGTDTQYF. The CDR3 nucleotides read TGCGCCAGCAGCTTGGCATTAGCGGGAGGAGGGGGCACAGATACGCAGTATTTT. The rearrangement joins TRBV5-1 to TRBJ2-3, with 10 bases identical to TRBD2. Germline V CDR1 and CDR2: SGHRS, YFSETQ. The CDR3 has 18 amino acids. The V and J ends lost 0 bases and 1 base, in that order; junction bases with no gene match: 8.

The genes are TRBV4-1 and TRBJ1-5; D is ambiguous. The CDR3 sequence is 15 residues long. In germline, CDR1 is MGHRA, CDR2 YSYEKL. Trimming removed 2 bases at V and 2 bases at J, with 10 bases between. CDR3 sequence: CASSQNAQGNQPQHF. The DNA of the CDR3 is TGCGCCAGCAGCCAAAACGCCCAGGGCAATCAGCCCCAGCATTTT.

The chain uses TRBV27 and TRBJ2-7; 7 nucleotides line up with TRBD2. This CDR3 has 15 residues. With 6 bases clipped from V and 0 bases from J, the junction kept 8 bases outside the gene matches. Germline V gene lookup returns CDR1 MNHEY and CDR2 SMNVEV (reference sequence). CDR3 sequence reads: CASRETSRNSYEQYF. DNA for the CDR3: TGTGCCAGCAGAGAGACTAGCCGGAACTCCTACGAGCAGTACTTC.

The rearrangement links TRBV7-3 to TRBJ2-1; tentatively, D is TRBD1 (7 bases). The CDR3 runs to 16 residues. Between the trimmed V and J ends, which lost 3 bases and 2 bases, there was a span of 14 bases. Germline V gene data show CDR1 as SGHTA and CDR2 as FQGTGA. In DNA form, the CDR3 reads TGTGCCAGCAGCTTTTCTGGCGGGACAGCCTACAATGAGCAGTTCTTC. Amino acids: CASSFSGGTAYNEQFF.

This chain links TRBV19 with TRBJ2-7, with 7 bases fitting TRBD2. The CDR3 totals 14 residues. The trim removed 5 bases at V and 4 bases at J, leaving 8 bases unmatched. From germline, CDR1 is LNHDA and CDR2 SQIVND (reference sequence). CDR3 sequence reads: CASSPVGGAYEQYF. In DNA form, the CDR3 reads TGTGCCAGTAGTCCGGTGGGAGGGGCATACGAGCAGTACTTC.

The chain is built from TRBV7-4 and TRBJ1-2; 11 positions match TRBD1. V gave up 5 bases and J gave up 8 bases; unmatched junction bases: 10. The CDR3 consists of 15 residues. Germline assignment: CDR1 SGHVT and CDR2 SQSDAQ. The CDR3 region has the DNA TGTGCCAGCAGCCTCAGGGACAGGGGGAATCACGGCTACACCTTC. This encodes CASSLRDRGNHGYTF.

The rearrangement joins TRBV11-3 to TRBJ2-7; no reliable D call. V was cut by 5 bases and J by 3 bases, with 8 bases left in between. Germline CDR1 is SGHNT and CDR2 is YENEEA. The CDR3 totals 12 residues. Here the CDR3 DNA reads TGTGCCAGCAGCGGAAGGGACTACGAGCAGTACTTC. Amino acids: CASSGRDYEQYF.

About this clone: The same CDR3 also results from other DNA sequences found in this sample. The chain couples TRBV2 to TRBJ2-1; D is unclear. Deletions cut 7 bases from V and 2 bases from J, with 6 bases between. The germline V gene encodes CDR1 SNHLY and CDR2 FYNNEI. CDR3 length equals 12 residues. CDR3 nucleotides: TGTGCCAGCACCGAGACCTACAATGAGCAGTTCTTC. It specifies CASTETYNEQFF.

CDR3 loop: CASSQDGGQSTDTQYF. The CDR3 DNA follows: TGTGCCAGCAGCCAAGACGGCGGGCAAAGCACAGATACGCAGTATTTT. The chain uses TRBV4-2 and TRBJ2-3; D is perhaps TRBD2 (5 bases). Germline CDR1 is LGHNA and CDR2 is YNFKEQ. The germline V and J ends were trimmed by 0 bases and 0 bases, with 10 bases remaining between them. The CDR3 runs 16 residues.

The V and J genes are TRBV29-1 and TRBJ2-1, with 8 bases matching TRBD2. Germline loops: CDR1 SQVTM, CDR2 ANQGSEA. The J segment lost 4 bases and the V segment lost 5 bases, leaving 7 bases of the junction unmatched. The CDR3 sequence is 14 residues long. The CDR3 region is CSVTIAGPYNEQFF. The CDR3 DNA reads TGCAGCGTTACCATAGCGGGGCCTTACAATGAGCAGTTCTTC.

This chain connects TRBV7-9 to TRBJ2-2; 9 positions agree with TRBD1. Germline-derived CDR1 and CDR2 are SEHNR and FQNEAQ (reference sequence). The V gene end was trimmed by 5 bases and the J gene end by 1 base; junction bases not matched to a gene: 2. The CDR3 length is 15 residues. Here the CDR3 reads CASSEGQGNTGELFF. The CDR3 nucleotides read TGTGCCAGCAGCGAGGGACAGGGGAACACCGGGGAGCTGTTTTTT.

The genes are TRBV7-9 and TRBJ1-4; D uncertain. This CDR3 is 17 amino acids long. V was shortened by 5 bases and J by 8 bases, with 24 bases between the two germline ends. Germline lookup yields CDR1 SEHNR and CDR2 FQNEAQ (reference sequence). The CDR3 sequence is CASSQGGEGSESEKLFF. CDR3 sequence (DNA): TGTGCCAGCAGCCAAGGTGGTGAGGGTAGTGAAAGCGAAAAACTGTTTTTT.

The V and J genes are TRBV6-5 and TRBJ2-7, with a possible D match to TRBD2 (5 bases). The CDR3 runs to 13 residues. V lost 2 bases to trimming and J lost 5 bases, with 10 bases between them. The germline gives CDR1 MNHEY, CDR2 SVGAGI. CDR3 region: CASSYPEGDEQYF. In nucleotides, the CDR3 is TGTGCCAGCAGTTACCCCGAGGGCGACGAGCAGTACTTC.

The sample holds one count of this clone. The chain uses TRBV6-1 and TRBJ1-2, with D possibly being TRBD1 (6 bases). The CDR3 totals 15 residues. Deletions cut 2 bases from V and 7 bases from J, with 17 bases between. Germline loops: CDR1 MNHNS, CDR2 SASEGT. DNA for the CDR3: TGTGCCAGCAGTGAATCTCGGACAGCGTTAAGTGGCTACACCTTC. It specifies CASSESRTALSGYTF.

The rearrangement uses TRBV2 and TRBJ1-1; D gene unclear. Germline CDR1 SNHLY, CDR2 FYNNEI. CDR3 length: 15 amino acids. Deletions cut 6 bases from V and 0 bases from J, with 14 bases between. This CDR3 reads CASSDSRAMNTEAFF. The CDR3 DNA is TGTGCCAGCAGCGATTCTCGGGCCATGAACACTGAAGCTTTCTTT.

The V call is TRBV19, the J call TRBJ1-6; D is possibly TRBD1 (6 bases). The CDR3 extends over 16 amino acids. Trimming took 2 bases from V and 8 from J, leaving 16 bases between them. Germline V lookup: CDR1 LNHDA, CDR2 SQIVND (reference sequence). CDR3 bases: TGTGCCAGTAGTATAATAGCAGGGGAGGACGATTCACCCCTCCACTTT. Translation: CASSIIAGEDDSPLHF. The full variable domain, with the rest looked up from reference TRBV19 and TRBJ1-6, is DGGITQSPKYLFRKEGQNVTLSCEQNLNHDAMYWYRQDPGQGLRLIYYSQIVNDFQKGDIAEGYSVSREKKESFPLTVTSAQKNPTAFYLCASSIIAGEDDSPLHFGNGTRLTVT.

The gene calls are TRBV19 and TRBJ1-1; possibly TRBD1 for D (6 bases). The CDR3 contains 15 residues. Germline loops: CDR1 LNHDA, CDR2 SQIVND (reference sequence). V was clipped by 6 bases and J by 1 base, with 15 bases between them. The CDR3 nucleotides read TGTGCCAGTAGATATCTGGGACACAAGAACACTGAAGCTTTCTTT. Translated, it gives CASRYLGHKNTEAFF.

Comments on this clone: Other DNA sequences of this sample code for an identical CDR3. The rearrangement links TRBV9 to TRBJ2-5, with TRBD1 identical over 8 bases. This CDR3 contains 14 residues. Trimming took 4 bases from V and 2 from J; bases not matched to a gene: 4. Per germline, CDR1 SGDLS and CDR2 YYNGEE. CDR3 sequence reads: CASSSRTGQETQYF. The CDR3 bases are TGTGCCAGCAGCTCCCGGACAGGGCAAGAGACCCAGTACTTC.

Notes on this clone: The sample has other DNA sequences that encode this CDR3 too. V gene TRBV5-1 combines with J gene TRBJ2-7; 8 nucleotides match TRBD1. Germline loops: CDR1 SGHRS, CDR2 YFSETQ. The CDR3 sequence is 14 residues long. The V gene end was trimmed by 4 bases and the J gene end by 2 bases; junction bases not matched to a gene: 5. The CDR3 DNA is TGCGCCAGCAGCCCCCGGACAGGGCCCTACGAGCAGTACTTC. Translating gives CASSPRTGPYEQYF.

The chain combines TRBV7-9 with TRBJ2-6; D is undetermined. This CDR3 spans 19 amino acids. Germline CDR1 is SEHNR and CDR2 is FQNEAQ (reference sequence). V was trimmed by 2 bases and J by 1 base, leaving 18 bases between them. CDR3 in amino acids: CASSLSNGIVASGANVLTF. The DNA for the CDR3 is TGTGCCAGCAGCTTATCGAACGGTATTGTGGCATCTGGGGCCAACGTCCTGACTTTC.

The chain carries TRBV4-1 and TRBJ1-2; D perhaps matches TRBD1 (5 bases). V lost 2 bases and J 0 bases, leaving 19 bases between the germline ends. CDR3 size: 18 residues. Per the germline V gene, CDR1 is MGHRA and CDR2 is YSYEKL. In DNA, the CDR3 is TGCGCCAGCAGCCAAACTTACACGCCAGGGCGCCCTAACTATGGCTACACCTTC. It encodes CASSQTYTPGRPNYGYTF.

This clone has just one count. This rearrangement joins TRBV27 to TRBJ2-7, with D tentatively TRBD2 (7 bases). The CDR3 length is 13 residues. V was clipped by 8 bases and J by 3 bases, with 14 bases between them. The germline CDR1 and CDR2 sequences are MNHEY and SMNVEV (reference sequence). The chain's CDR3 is CASSEGGIYEQYF. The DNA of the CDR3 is TGTGCCAGCTCAGAGGGGGGGATCTACGAGCAGTACTTC.